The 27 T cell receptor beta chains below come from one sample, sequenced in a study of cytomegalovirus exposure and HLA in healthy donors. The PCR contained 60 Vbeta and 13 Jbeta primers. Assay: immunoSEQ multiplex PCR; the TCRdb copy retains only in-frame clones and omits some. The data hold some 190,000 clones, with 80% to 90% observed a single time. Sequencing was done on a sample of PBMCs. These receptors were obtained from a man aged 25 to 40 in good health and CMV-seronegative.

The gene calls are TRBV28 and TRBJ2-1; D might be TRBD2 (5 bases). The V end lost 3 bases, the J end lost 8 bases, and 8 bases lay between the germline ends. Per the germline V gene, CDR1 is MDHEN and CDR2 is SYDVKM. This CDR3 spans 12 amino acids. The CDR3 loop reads CASSLIAYEQFF. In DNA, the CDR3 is TGTGCCAGCAGTTTGATAGCGTATGAGCAGTTCTTC.

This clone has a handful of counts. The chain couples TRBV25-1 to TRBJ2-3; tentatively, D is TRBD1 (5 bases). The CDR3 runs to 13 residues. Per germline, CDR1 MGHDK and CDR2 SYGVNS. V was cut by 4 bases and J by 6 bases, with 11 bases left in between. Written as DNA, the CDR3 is TGTGCCAGCAGTGTTCCCGCAGGGGATACGCAGTATTTT. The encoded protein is CASSVPAGDTQYF.

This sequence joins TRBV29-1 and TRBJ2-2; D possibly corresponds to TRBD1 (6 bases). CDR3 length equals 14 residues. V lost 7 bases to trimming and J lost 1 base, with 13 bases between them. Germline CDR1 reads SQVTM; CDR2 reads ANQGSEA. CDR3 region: CSGTRGRNTGELFF. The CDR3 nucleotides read TGCAGCGGCACCAGGGGCCGGAACACCGGGGAGCTGTTTTTT.

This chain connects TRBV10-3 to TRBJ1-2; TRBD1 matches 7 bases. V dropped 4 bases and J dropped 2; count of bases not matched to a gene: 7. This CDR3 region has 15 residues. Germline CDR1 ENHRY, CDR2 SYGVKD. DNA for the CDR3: TGTGCCATCAGTGCGGAAAAGGGGGCGAACTATGGCTACACCTTC. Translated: CAISAEKGANYGYTF.

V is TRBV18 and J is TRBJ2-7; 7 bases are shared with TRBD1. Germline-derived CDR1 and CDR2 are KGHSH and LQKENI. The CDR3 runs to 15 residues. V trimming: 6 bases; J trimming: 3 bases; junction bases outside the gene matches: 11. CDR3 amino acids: CASSSGTVLDYEQYF. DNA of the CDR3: TGTGCCAGCTCGTCCGGGACAGTCCTCGACTACGAGCAGTACTTC.

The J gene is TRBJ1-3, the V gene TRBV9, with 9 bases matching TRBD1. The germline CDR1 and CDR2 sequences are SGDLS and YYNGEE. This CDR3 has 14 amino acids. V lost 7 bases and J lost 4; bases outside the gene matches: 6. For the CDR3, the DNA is TGTGCCAGCGGCCGGACAGGGGCCGGAAACACCATATATTTT. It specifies CASGRTGAGNTIYF.

Here the CDR3 DNA reads TGTGCCAGCAGTTATACCCAGGGGGCCGGTGAAGCTTTCTTT. This encodes CASSYTQGAGEAFF. V is TRBV6-6 and J is TRBJ1-1, with 8 bases identical to TRBD1. Germline V gene data show CDR1 as MNHNY and CDR2 as SVGAGI (reference sequence). Trimming removed 3 bases from V and 7 bases from J; junction bases left unmatched: 7. CDR3 length equals 14 residues.

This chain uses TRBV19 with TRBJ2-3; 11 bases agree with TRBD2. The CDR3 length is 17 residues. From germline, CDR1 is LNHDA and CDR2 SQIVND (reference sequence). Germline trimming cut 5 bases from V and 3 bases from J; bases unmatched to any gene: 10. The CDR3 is CASSLRAGLAETDTQYF. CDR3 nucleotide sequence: TGTGCCAGTAGTCTGAGGGCGGGACTAGCGGAGACAGATACGCAGTATTTT.

CDR3 residues: CASSNTIRGPGQYF. CDR3 nucleotides: TGTGCCAGCAGTAACACTATCAGGGGGCCCGGGCAGTACTTC. The gene calls are TRBV6-5 and TRBJ2-7; 8 bases agree with TRBD1. The CDR3 loop spans 14 amino acids. Germline V gene lookup returns CDR1 MNHEY and CDR2 SVGAGI. After removal of 5 bases from V and 9 bases from J, the junction contained 12 bases not matched to a gene.

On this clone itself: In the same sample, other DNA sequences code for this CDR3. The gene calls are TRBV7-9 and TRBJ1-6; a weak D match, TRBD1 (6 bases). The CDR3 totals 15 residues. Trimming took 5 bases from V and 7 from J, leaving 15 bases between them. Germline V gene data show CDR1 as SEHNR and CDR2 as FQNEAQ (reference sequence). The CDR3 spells CASSHRTGSNSPLHF. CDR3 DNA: TGTGCCAGCAGCCATAGAACAGGGTCGAATTCACCCCTCCACTTT.

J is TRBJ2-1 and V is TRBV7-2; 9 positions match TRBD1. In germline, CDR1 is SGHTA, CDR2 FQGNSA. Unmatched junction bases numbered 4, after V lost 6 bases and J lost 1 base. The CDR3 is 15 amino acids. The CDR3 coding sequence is TGTGCCAGCAGGTTCGACAGGGGGTCCTACAATGAGCAGTTCTTC. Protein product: CASRFDRGSYNEQFF.

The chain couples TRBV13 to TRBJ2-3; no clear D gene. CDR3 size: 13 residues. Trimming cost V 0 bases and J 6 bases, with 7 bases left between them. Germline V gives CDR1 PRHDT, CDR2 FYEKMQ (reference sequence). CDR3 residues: CASSLGESDTQYF. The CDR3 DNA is TGTGCCAGCAGCTTAGGCGAGAGTGATACGCAGTATTTT. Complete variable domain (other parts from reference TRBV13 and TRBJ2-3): AAGVIQSPRHLIKEKRETATLKCYPIPRHDTVYWYQQGPGQDPQFLISFYEKMQSDKGSIPDRFSAQQFSDYHSELNMSSLELGDSALYFCASSLGESDTQYFGPGTRLTVL.

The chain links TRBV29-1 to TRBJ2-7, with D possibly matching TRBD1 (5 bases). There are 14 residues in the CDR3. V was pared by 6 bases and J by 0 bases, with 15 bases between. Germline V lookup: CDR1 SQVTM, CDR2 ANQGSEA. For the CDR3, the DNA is TGCAGCGTCGATGGGGTAGACAGCTCCTACGAGCAGTACTTC. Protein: CSVDGVDSSYEQYF.

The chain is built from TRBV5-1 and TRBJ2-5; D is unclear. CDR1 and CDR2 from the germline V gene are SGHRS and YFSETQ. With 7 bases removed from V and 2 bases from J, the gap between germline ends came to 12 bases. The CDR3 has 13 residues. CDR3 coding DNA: TGCGCCAGCGCCGGTACAGCACAAGAGACCCAGTACTTC. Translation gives CASAGTAQETQYF.

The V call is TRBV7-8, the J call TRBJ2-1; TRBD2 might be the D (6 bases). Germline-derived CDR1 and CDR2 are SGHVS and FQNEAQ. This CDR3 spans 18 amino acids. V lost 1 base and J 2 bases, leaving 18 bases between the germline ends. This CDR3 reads CASSLEGYGRGAYNEQFF. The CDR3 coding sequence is TGTGCCAGCAGCTTAGAGGGGTACGGGAGAGGTGCCTACAATGAGCAGTTCTTC.

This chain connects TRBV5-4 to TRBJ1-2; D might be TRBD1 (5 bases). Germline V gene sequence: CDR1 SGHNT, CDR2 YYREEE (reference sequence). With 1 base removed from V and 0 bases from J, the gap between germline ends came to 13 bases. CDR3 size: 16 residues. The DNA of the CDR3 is TGTGCCAGCAGCTTGAATTCAGGGCCTGCTAACTATGGCTACACCTTC. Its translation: CASSLNSGPANYGYTF.

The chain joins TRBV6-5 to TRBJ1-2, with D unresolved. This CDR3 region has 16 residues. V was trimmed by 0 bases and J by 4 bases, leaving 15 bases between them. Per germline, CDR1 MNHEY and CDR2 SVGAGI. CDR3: CASSYSSNGLVYGYTF. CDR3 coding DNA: TGTGCCAGCAGTTACTCGAGTAATGGACTGGTCTATGGCTACACCTTC.

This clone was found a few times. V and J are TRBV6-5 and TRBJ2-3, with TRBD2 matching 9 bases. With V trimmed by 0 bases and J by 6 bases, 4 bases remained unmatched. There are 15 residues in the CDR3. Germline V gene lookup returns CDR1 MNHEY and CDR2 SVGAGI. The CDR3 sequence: CASSYSSSGDDTQYF. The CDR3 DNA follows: TGTGCCAGCAGTTACTCCTCTAGCGGGGACGATACGCAGTATTTT.

The DNA for the CDR3 is TGTGCCAGCAGCACTGACAGGGGGAACACTGAAGCTTTCTTT. Protein product: CASSTDRGNTEAFF. This chain links TRBV7-2 with TRBJ1-1, with 8 bases identical to TRBD1. V was clipped by 5 bases and J by 1 base; unmatched bases: 3. The CDR3 is made up of 14 amino acids. CDR1 and CDR2 (germline): SGHTA, FQGNSA. The full variable domain, completed using reference TRBV7-2 and TRBJ1-1, is GAGVSQSPSNKVTEKGKDVELRCDPISGHTALYWYRQSLGQGLEFLIYFQGNSAPDKSGLPSDRFSAERTGGSVSTLTIQRTQQEDSAVYLCASSTDRGNTEAFFGQGTRLTVV.

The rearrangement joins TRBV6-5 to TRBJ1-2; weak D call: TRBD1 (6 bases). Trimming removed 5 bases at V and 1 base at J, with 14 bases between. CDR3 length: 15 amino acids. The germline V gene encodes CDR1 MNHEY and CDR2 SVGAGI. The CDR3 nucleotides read TGTGCCAGCAGTACATTGGACAGCCTTAACTATGGCTACACCTTC. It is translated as CASSTLDSLNYGYTF.

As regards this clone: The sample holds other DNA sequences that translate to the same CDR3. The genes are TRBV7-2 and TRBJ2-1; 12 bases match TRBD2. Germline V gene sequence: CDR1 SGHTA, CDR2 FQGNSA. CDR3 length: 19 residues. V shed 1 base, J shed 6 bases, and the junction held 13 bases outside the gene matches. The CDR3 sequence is CASSLDHSSLAGGGNEQFF. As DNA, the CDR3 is TGTGCCAGCAGCTTAGACCATTCATCACTAGCGGGGGGTGGCAATGAGCAGTTCTTC.

Here the CDR3 DNA reads TGTGCCAGCAGTAGGGGCGGACCCACAGATACGCAGTATTTT. This translates into CASSRGGPTDTQYF. The rearrangement uses TRBV27 and TRBJ2-3; D is perhaps TRBD1 (5 bases). V gave up 5 bases and J gave up 2 bases, with 11 bases separating them. This CDR3 region has 14 residues. Germline V gene lookup returns CDR1 MNHEY and CDR2 SMNVEV (reference sequence).

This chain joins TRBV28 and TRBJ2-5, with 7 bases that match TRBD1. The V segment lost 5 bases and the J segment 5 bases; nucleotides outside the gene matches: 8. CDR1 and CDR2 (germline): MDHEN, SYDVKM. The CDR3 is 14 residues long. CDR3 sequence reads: CASSASDRTETQYF. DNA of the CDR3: TGTGCCAGCAGTGCCTCGGACAGGACGGAGACCCAGTACTTC. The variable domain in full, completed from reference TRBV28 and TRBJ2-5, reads DVKVTQSSRYLVKRTGEKVFLECVQDMDHENMFWYRQDPGLGLRLIYFSYDVKMKEKGDIPEGYSVSREKKERFSLILESASTNQTSMYLCASSASDRTETQYFGPGTRLLVL.

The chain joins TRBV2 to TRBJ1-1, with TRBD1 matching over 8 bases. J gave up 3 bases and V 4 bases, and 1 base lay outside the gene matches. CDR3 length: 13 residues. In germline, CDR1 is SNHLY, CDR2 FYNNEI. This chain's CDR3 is CASSGTGHTEAFF. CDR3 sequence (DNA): TGTGCCAGCAGTGGGACAGGGCACACTGAAGCTTTCTTT.

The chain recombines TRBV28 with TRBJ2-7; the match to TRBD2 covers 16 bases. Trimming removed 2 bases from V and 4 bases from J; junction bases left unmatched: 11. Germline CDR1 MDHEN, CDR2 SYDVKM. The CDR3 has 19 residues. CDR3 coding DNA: TGTGCCAGCAGTTTAATCAGGGGACTAGCGGGAGGGCCTTGGTACGAGCAGTACTTC. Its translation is CASSLIRGLAGGPWYEQYF.

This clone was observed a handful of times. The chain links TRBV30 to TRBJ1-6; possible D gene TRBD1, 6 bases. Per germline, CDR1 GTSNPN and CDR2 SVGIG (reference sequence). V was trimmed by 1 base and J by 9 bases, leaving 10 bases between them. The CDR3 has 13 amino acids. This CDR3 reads CAWSARGLSPLHF. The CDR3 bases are TGTGCCTGGAGTGCGCGGGGGCTTTCACCCCTCCACTTT.

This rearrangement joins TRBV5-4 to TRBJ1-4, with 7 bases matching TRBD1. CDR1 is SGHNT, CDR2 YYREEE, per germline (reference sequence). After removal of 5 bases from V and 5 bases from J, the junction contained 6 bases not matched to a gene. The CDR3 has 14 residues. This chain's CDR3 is CASRAGTVNEKLFF. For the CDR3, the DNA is TGTGCCAGCAGAGCCGGGACAGTGAATGAAAAACTGTTTTTT.